This TCR beta chain was sequenced for a study of T cells after yellow fever vaccination. Study-wide points: It was a small share of clonotypes that appeared in both CD4 and CD8 compartments.

On this clonotype itself: Its antigen remains unknown.

The TCR cDNA carried a universal primer site and UMIs from 5'RACE template switching. TCRdb re-called the 5' RACE reads with MiXCR, one entry per CDR3 protein. This table holds about 550,000 distinct CDR3 sequences, roughly 21% found once. The CDR3 spans 12 residues. Germline lookup yields CDR1 DFQATT and CDR2 SNEGSKA (reference sequence). V was pared by 6 bases and J by 5 bases, with 5 bases of the junction left unmatched. The V gene is TRBV20-1, the J gene TRBJ2-3; 7 positions match TRBD2. Sequenced material: PBMCs, taken 15 days after the yellow fever booster vaccination. The source of this sequence is a man aged 25 to 40 who received the YFV17D yellow fever vaccine. The CDR3 loop is CSARLAGDTQYF. For the CDR3, the DNA is TGCAGTGCCAGACTAGCCGGAGATACGCAGTATTTT.